Listed below are T cell receptor beta chains from one sample, sequenced in a study of neurological immune-mediated disorders. TCRdb reprocessed the 5' RACE reads with MiXCR, giving one entry per CDR3 protein. Among roughly 89,000 distinct CDR3 sequences listed, just over 2.5% were seen once. Sequenced sample: PBMCs. The receptors were sampled from a woman in her thirties with multiple sclerosis. The CDR3 runs from the conserved cysteine through the conserved F or W. D genes are given only for firm matches. The listing skips clone size in some rows; elsewhere it reads once, few, many or a size class.

many,TRBJ2-7,TRBV27,NA,CASSSLLTYEQYF,TGTGCCAGCAGTTCCCTCCTTACCTACGAGCAGTACTTC
many,TRBJ2-7,TRBV9,NA,CASSGRTSAPQYF,TGTGCCAGCAGCGGCCGGACATCCGCCCCCCAGTACTTC
many,TRBJ1-5,TRBV2,NA,CASPRGSKNQPQHF,TGTGCCAGCCCCCGGGGGTCCAAAAATCAGCCCCAGCATTTT
many,TRBJ2-5,TRBV7-2,NA,CASSSDRRETQYF,TGTGCCAGCAGCTCGGACCGCCGGGAGACCCAGTACTTC
many,TRBJ2-2,TRBV20-1,NA,CSARGGGNTGELFF,TGCAGTGCTAGAGGTGGCGGGAACACCGGGGAGCTGTTTTTT
many,TRBJ1-1,TRBV7-2,NA,CASSRGQNTEAFF,TGTGCCAGCAGTCGTGGACAGAACACTGAAGCTTTCTTT
many,TRBJ2-7,TRBV18,TRBD1,CASSSHRGLLYEQYF,TGTGCCAGCTCATCCCACAGGGGGCTATTGTACGAGCAGTACTTC
many,TRBJ2-7,TRBV10-3,TRBD2,CAIRQVGGSKYF,TGTGCCATCAGACAAGTAGGCGGGAGCAAGTACTTC
many,TRBJ1-1,TRBV27,NA,CASSLGDVNTEAFF,TGTGCCAGCAGTTTGGGGGATGTGAACACTGAAGCTTTCTTT
many,TRBJ2-7,TRBV21-1,NA,CASSKALEGEQYF,TGTGCCAGCAGCAAAGCGCTGGAGGGGGAGCAGTACTTC
many,TRBJ2-7,TRBV7-9,TRBD2,CASSLNSGSRYEQYF,TGTGCCAGCAGCTTAAATAGCGGGAGTCGGTACGAGCAGTACTTC
many,TRBJ1-6,TRBV7-2,TRBD1,CASSLGQGTDSPLHF,TGTGCCAGCAGCTTAGGACAGGGGACGGATTCACCCCTCCACTTT
many,TRBJ2-2,TRBV6-5,TRBD2,CASSPRLAGGSTPGELFF,TGTGCCAGCAGTCCCCGACTAGCGGGAGGGTCTACGCCCGGGGAGCTGTTTTTT
once,TRBJ2-5,TRBV6-5,TRBD2,CASSPPNRLGGSSKTQYF,TGTGCCAGCAGTCCCCCAAACCGACTCGGCGGGAGCAGCAAGACCCAGTACTTC
many,TRBJ1-1,TRBV7-2,NA,CASSLGWRTDTEAFF,TGTGCCAGCAGCTTAGGATGGAGGACAGACACTGAAGCTTTCTTT
many,TRBJ2-7,TRBV12-3/TRBV12-4,NA,CASSLLGYEQYF,TGTGCCAGCAGTTTATTGGGCTACGAGCAGTACTTC
many,TRBJ1-2,TRBV5-1,NA,CASSLDQVQDGYTF,TGCGCCAGCAGCTTGGATCAGGTGCAGGATGGCTACACCTTC
many,TRBJ1-2,TRBV20-1,NA,CSARVANPDGYTF,TGCAGTGCTAGAGTTGCCAACCCAGATGGCTACACCTTC
many,TRBJ2-3,TRBV5-1,NA,CASSLSSVADTQYF,TGCGCCAGCAGCTTGTCTAGCGTCGCAGATACGCAGTATTTT
many,TRBJ2-7,TRBV20-1,TRBD1,CSAIPGTESSEQYF,TGCAGTGCTATACCCGGGACAGAGTCGAGCGAGCAGTACTTC
many,TRBJ1-1,TRBV7-2,TRBD1,CASSRDRGEAFF,TGTGCCAGCAGCCGGGACAGGGGAGAAGCTTTCTTT
many,TRBJ1-1,TRBV12-3/TRBV12-4,NA,CASGGESEAFF,TGTGCCAGCGGGGGGGAGTCTGAAGCTTTCTTT
many,TRBJ1-5,TRBV5-1,TRBD1,CASSPGQNQPQHF,TGCGCCAGCAGCCCGGGACAGAATCAGCCCCAGCATTTT
many,TRBJ2-3,TRBV9,NA,CASSVDPEDTQYF,TGTGCCAGCAGCGTCGATCCGGAGGATACGCAGTATTTT
NA,TRBJ2-3,TRBV7-2,TRBD1,CASSYRTGGTSTDTQYF,TGTGCCAGCAGCTATAGGACAGGGGGTACTAGCACAGATACGCAGTATTTT
many,TRBJ2-1,TRBV7-9,TRBD1,CASSSSVTGGYNEQFF,TGTGCCAGCAGCTCGTCAGTGACAGGGGGGTACAATGAGCAGTTCTTC
NA,TRBJ1-5,TRBV5-5,NA,CASSLYNQHQHF,TGTGCCAGCAGCTTGTATAATCAGCACCAGCATTTT
many,TRBJ2-3,TRBV6-4,NA,CASSEAETDTQYF,TGTGCCAGCAGTGAGGCAGAAACAGATACGCAGTATTTT
many,TRBJ1-5,TRBV7-2,TRBD1,CASSASGTGHQPQHF,TGTGCCAGCAGCGCTTCCGGGACAGGGCATCAGCCCCAGCATTTT
many,TRBJ2-3,TRBV6-2/TRBV6-3,NA,CASSHTDTITDTQYF,TGTGCCAGCAGTCACACGGACACCATCACAGATACGCAGTATTTT
many,TRBJ2-1,TRBV20-1,TRBD2,CSAPKLGTTYNEQFF,TGCAGTGCTCCTAAGTTGGGGACTACCTACAATGAGCAGTTCTTC
many,TRBJ2-1,TRBV5-1,NA,CASRGNSNEQFF,TGCGCCAGCCGAGGGAACTCCAATGAGCAGTTCTTC
many,TRBJ1-2,TRBV29-1,TRBD1,CSVEDPDRGYWGYTF,TGCAGCGTTGAAGATCCCGACAGGGGATACTGGGGCTACACCTTC
many,TRBJ1-6,TRBV7-2,NA,CASSLSGLSPLHF,TGTGCCAGCAGCTTGTCAGGGCTTTCACCCCTCCACTTT